The T cell receptor beta chain under discussion was sequenced for a study of early T cells in non-severe SARS-CoV-2 infection. Study at large: Chains were unpaired, as sequencing was done on bulk RNA from unsorted whole blood.

One entry per CDR3 protein, called by TCRdb with MiXCR from the 5' RACE reads. This table holds about 77,000 distinct CDR3 sequences, about 15% found once. The germline V gene has CDR1 LGHDT and CDR2 YNNKEL (reference sequence). V lost 5 bases, J lost 7 bases, and 12 bases lay in between. The length of the CDR3 is 12 residues. This TCR was sampled from an adult who was a healthcare worker with PCR-confirmed SARS-CoV-2 infection or an uninfected control (not recorded which). Sequenced input: whole blood. The chain employs TRBV3-1 and TRBJ2-7; weak D call: TRBD2 (5 bases). In DNA, the CDR3 is TGTGCCAGCAGCTCCAGGAGCGGAGAGCAGTACTTC. Translating gives CASSSRSGEQYF.